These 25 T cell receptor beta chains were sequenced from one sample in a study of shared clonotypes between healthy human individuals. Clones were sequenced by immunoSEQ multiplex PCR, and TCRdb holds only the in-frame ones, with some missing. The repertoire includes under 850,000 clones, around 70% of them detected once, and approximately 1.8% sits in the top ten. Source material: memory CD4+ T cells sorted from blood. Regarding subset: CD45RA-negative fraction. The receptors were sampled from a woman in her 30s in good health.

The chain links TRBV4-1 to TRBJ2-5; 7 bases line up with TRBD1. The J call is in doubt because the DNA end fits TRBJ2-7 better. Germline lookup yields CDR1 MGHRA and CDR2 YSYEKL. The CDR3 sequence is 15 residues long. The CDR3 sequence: CASSQGGQASYEQYF. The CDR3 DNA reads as TGCGCCAGCAGCCAAGGCGGACAGGCCTCCTACGAGCAGTACTTC.

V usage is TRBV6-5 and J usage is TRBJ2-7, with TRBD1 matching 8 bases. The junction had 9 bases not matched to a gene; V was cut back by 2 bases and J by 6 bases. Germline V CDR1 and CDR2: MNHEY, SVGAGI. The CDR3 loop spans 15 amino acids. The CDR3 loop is CASSYRQGAKREQYF. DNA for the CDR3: TGTGCCAGCAGTTACAGGCAGGGGGCGAAGCGCGAGCAGTACTTC.

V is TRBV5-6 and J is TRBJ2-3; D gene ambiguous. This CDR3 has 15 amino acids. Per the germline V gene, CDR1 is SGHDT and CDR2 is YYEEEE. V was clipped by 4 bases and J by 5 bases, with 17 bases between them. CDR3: CASSRRLSLGDTQYF. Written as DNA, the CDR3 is TGTGCCAGCAGCCGTAGACTGAGTCTAGGAGATACGCAGTATTTT.

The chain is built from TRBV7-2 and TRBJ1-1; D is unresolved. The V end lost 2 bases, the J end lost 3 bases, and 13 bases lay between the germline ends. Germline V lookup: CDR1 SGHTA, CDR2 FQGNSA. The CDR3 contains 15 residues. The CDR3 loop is CASSLMGPRDTEAFF. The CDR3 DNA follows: TGTGCCAGCAGCTTAATGGGCCCGAGGGACACTGAAGCTTTCTTT.

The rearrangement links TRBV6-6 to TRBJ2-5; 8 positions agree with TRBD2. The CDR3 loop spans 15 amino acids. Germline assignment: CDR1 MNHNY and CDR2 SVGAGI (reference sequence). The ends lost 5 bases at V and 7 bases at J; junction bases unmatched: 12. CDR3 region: CASSLRHPRGGTQYF. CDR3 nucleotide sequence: TGTGCCAGCAGTCTTCGACACCCCCGGGGGGGGACCCAGTACTTC.

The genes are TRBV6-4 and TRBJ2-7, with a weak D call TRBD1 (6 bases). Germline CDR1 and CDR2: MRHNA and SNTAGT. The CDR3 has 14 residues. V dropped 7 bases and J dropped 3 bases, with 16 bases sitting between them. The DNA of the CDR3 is TGTGCCAGCACCCCACAGGGAGAGGGCTACGAGCAGTACTTC. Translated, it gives CASTPQGEGYEQYF.

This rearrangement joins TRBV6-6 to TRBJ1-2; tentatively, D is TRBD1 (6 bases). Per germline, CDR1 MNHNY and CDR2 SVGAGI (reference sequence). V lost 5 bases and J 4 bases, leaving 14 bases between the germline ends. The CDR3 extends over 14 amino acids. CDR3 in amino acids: CASSTPQGIYGYTF. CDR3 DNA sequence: TGTGCCAGCAGTACACCCCAGGGGATCTATGGCTACACCTTC.

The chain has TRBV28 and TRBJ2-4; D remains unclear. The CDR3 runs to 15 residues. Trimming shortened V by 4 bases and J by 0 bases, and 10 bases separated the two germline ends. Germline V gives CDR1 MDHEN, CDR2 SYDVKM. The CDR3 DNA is TGTGCCAGCAGTTCAACAGCAATAGCCAAAAACATTCAGTACTTC. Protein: CASSSTAIAKNIQYF.

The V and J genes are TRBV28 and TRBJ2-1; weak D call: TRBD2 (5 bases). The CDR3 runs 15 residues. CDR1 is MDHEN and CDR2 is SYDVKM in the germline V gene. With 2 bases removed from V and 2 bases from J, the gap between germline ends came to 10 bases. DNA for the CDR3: TGTGCCAGCAGTTTAATAACAGCGGCCTACAATGAGCAGTTCTTC. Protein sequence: CASSLITAAYNEQFF.

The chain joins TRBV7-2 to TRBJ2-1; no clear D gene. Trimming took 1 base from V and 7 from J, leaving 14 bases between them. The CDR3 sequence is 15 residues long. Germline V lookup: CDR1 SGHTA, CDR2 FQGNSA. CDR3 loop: CASSLGPERENEQFF. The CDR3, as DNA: TGTGCCAGCAGCTTAGGGCCGGAGAGAGAGAATGAGCAGTTCTTC.

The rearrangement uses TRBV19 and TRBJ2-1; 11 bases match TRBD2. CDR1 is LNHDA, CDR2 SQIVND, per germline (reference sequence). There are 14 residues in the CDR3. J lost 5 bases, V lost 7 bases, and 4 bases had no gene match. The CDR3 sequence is CASKGTSGDNEQFF. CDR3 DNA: TGTGCCAGTAAGGGGACTAGCGGCGACAATGAGCAGTTCTTC.

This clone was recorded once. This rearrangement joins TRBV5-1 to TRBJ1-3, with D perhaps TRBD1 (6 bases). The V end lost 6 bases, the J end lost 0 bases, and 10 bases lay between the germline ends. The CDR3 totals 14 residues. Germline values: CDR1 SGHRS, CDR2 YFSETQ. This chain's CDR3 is CASKGQNSGNTIYF. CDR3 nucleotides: TGCGCCAGCAAAGGACAGAACTCTGGAAACACCATATATTTT.

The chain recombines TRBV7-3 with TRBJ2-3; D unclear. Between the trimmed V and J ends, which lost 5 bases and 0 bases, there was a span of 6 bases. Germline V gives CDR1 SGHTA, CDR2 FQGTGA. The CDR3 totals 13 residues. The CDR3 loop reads CASSTTSTDTQYF. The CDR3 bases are TGTGCCAGCAGCACAACTAGCACAGATACGCAGTATTTT.

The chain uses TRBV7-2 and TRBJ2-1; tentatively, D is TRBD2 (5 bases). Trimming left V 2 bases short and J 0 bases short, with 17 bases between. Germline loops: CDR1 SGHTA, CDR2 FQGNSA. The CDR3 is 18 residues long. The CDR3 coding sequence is TGTGCCAGCAGCTTATATAACAGACTACGCAGCTCCTACAATGAGCAGTTCTTC. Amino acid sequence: CASSLYNRLRSSYNEQFF.

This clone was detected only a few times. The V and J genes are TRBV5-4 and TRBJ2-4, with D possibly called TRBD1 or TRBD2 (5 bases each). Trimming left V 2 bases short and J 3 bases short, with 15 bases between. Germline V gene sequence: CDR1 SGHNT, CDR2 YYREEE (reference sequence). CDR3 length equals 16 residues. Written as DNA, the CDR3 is TGTGCCAGCAGCTTCCCAGGGCTGGGGGACAAAAACATTCAGTACTTC. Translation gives CASSFPGLGDKNIQYF.

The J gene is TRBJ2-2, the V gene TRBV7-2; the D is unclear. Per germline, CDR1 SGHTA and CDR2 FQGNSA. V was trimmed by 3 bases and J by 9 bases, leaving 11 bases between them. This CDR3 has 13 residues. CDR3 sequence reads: CASSLGHQRELFF. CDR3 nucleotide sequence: TGTGCCAGCAGCTTGGGCCATCAGCGGGAGCTGTTTTTT.

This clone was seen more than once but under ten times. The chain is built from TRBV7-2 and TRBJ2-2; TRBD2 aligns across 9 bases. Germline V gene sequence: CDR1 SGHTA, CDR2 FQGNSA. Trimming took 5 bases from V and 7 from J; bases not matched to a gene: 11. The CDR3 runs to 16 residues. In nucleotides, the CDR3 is TGTGCCAGCAGCCAAAGACTAGCGGTCCCGGGCGGGGAGCTGTTTTTT. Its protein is CASSQRLAVPGGELFF. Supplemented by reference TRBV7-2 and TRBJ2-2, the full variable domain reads GAGVSQSPSNKVTEKGKDVELRCDPISGHTALYWYRQSLGQGLEFLIYFQGNSAPDKSGLPSDRFSAERTGGSVSTLTIQRTQQEDSAVYLCASSQRLAVPGGELFFGEGSRLTVL.

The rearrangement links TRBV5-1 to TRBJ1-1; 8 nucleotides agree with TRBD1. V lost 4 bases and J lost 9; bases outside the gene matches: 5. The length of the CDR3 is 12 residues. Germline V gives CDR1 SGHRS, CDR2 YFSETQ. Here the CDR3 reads CASSRGQGQAFF. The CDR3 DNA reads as TGCGCCAGCAGCCGTGGACAGGGACAAGCTTTCTTT.

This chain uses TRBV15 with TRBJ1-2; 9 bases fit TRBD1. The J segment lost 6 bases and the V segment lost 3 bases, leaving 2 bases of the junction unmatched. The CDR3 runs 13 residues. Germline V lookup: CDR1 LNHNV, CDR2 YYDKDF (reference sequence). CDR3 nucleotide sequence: TGTGCCACCAGCAGCCGGACAGGGGATGGCTACACCTTC. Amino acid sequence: CATSSRTGDGYTF.

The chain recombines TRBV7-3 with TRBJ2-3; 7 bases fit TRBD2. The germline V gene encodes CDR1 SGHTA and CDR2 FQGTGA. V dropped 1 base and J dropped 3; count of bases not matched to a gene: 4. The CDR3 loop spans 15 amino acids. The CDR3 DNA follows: TGTGCCAGCAGCTTAAGGGGCGGGAGAACAGATACGCAGTATTTT. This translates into CASSLRGGRTDTQYF.

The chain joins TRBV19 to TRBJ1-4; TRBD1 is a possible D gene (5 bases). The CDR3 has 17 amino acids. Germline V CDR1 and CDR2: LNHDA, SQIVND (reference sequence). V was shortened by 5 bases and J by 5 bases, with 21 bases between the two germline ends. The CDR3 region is CASSQGTLGRQNEKLFF. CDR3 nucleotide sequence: TGTGCCAGTAGTCAAGGGACCCTGGGGCGCCAGAATGAAAAACTGTTTTTT. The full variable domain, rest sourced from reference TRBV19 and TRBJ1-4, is DGGITQSPKYLFRKEGQNVTLSCEQNLNHDAMYWYRQDPGQGLRLIYYSQIVNDFQKGDIAEGYSVSREKKESFPLTVTSAQKNPTAFYLCASSQGTLGRQNEKLFFGSGTQLSVL.

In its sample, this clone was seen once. Here the CDR3 DNA reads TGTGCCAGCAGCAACAGGGGGATTTTCACAGATACGCAGTATTTT. Its protein is CASSNRGIFTDTQYF. This chain connects TRBV28 to TRBJ2-3, with 8 bases identical to TRBD1. The CDR3 totals 15 residues. The germline V gene has CDR1 MDHEN and CDR2 SYDVKM. V was clipped by 6 bases and J by 2 bases; unmatched bases: 7.

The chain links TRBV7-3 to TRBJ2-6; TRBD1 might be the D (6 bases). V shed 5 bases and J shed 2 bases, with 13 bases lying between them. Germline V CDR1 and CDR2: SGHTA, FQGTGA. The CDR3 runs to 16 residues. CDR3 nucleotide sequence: TGTGCCAGCAGCAAAACAGGGATGGCTGGGGCCAACGTCCTGACTTTC. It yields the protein CASSKTGMAGANVLTF.

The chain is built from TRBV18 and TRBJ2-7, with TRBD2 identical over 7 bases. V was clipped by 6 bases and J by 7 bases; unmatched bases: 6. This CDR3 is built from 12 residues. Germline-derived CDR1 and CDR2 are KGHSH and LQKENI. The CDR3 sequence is CASSRGGSEQYF. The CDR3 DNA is TGTGCCAGCTCTCGAGGCGGGAGTGAGCAGTACTTC.

As DNA, the CDR3 is TGTGCCAGCAGCTTGGGTTCGATTGATAATGGCTACACCTTC. Protein sequence: CASSLGSIDNGYTF. The V call is TRBV5-6, the J call TRBJ1-2; no reliable D call. Trimming took 0 bases from V and 6 from J, leaving 12 bases between them. The CDR3 is made up of 14 amino acids. The germline CDR1 and CDR2 sequences are SGHDT and YYEEEE.